These 16 T cell receptor beta chains share one sample of origin, sequenced in a study of T cell changes during pregnancy in multiple sclerosis. The repertoire was sequenced with immunoSEQ multiplex PCR; TCRdb's copy has only in-frame clones and lacks some. The table shows under 30,000 clones, with around nine tenths occurring only once. The source was CD8+ T cells from peripheral blood mononuclear cells, collected in the third trimester of pregnancy. The receptors were gathered from a female donor in good health, enrolled as a control in a pregnancy study.

The V gene is TRBV7-9, the J gene TRBJ2-2; D perhaps matches TRBD2 (6 bases). Germline V CDR1 and CDR2: SEHNR, FQNEAQ (reference sequence). V shed 4 bases and J shed 5 bases, with 8 bases lying between them. The CDR3 loop spans 13 amino acids. Here the CDR3 reads CASSYGGTGELFF. CDR3 DNA: TGTGCCAGCAGCTATGGGGGGACCGGGGAGCTGTTTTTT.

The rearrangement joins TRBV28 to TRBJ2-1, with D perhaps matching TRBD1 (5 bases). This CDR3 has 13 residues. V was cut by 4 bases and J by 8 bases, with 12 bases left in between. Germline CDR1 reads MDHEN; CDR2 reads SYDVKM. The CDR3 loop is CASSYQGSHEQFF. DNA for the CDR3: TGTGCCAGCAGTTACCAGGGTAGCCATGAGCAGTTCTTC.

The genes are TRBV18 and TRBJ1-4; D is unresolved. V was clipped by 3 bases and J by 8 bases, with 16 bases between them. The CDR3 runs 15 residues. Germline V lookup: CDR1 KGHSH, CDR2 LQKENI. The CDR3 DNA reads as TGTGCCAGCTCACCCTCGGTGGGCGTTGGAGAAAAACTGTTTTTT. Amino acids: CASSPSVGVGEKLFF.

This clone was recorded once. J is TRBJ1-1 and V is TRBV19; D is perhaps TRBD1 (5 bases). The V gene's germline CDR1 is LNHDA and CDR2 SQIVND (reference sequence). Trimming pared 5 bases from V and 7 bases from J, leaving 17 bases between. The CDR3 runs 14 residues. CDR3: CASSVQVLGGEAFF. The CDR3 nucleotides are TGTGCCAGTAGTGTCCAAGTGTTGGGGGGTGAAGCTTTCTTT. The variable domain in full, completed from reference TRBV19 and TRBJ1-1, reads DGGITQSPKYLFRKEGQNVTLSCEQNLNHDAMYWYRQDPGQGLRLIYYSQIVNDFQKGDIAEGYSVSREKKESFPLTVTSAQKNPTAFYLCASSVQVLGGEAFFGQGTRLTVV.

The rearrangement uses TRBV7-2 and TRBJ1-2, with 7 bases identical to TRBD1. This CDR3 region has 14 residues. The V and J ends lost 4 bases and 10 bases, in that order; junction bases with no gene match: 12. CDR1 is SGHTA and CDR2 is FQGNSA in the germline V gene. The CDR3 DNA follows: TGTGCCAGCAGCTCGAGGCCGGACAGGATGGACTACACCTTC. As protein: CASSSRPDRMDYTF.

The gene calls are TRBV2 and TRBJ2-1; 10 nucleotides line up with TRBD2. CDR1 and CDR2 (germline): SNHLY, FYNNEI. The V segment lost 8 bases and the J segment 6 bases; nucleotides outside the gene matches: 10. This CDR3 contains 15 residues. For the CDR3, the DNA is TGTGCCAGCCTTAGCGGGGGGTTAACGCTCAATGAGCAGTTCTTC. It yields the protein CASLSGGLTLNEQFF.

A single count supports this clone. The chain combines TRBV19 with TRBJ1-2; D gene ambiguous. CDR3 length equals 15 residues. Trimming took off 0 bases at V and 4 bases at J, with 12 bases between the two ends. Germline V lookup: CDR1 LNHDA, CDR2 SQIVND (reference sequence). CDR3 coding DNA: TGTGCCAGTAGTATAGATCGGGGATCGGGCTATGGCTACACCTTC. It specifies CASSIDRGSGYGYTF.

This sequence joins TRBV27 and TRBJ1-1; no clear D. Trimming left V 9 bases short and J 0 bases short, with 5 bases between. Germline CDR1 MNHEY, CDR2 SMNVEV (reference sequence). The CDR3 spans 11 residues. The CDR3 loop is CASRMNTEAFF. The CDR3, as DNA: TGTGCCAGTAGAATGAACACTGAAGCTTTCTTT.

The chain uses TRBV20-1 and TRBJ2-4; D is ambiguous. The CDR3 sequence is 10 residues long. V was shortened by 2 bases and J by 7 bases, with 3 bases between the two germline ends. Germline CDR1 is DFQATT and CDR2 is SNEGSKA (reference sequence). The CDR3 coding sequence is TGCAGTGCTAGAAGCAACATTCAGTACTTC. Amino acid sequence: CSARSNIQYF.

This clone has just one count. The chain couples TRBV11-2 to TRBJ1-5; D unclear. Trimming removed 6 bases from V and 2 bases from J, with 14 bases in between. Germline CDR1 reads SGHAT; CDR2 reads FQNNGV. The CDR3 length is 15 residues. The CDR3 DNA sequence: TGTGCCAGCAGTGTGGCAGGCCTTGGCAATCAGCCCCAGCATTTT. It translates to CASSVAGLGNQPQHF.

The chain joins TRBV30 to TRBJ1-2, with D unclear. Per germline, CDR1 GTSNPN and CDR2 SVGIG (reference sequence). The CDR3 is 13 residues long. With 3 bases removed from V and 3 bases from J, the gap between germline ends came to 11 bases. The CDR3 DNA sequence: TGTGCCTGGAGAGTTGACGGGGACTATGGCTACACCTTC. Translated, it gives CAWRVDGDYGYTF.

This chain joins TRBV11-2 and TRBJ2-7; 7 bases are shared with TRBD1. Trimming took 1 base from V and 5 from J; bases not matched to a gene: 8. There are 15 residues in the CDR3. Germline V lookup: CDR1 SGHAT, CDR2 FQNNGV. The CDR3 DNA reads as TGTGCCAGCAGCTTAGTGCAGGGGGTGCCAAACGAGCAGTACTTC. This sequence encodes CASSLVQGVPNEQYF.

The rearrangement links TRBV4-1 to TRBJ1-5, with unresolved D. Germline assignment: CDR1 MGHRA and CDR2 YSYEKL. The CDR3 is 13 amino acids. Trimming took off 4 bases at V and 2 bases at J, with 6 bases between the two ends. The CDR3 protein is CASSPRRNQPQHF. The CDR3 DNA reads TGCGCCAGCAGCCCGCGGCGCAATCAGCCCCAGCATTTT.

This clone has more than one count but fewer than ten. Here the CDR3 DNA reads TGTGCCAGCAGCGTAGCTAGCGGCACAGATACGCAGTATTTT. Its protein product is CASSVASGTDTQYF. The chain employs TRBV9 and TRBJ2-3, with D perhaps matching TRBD2 (6 bases). This CDR3 contains 14 residues. From germline, CDR1 is SGDLS and CDR2 YYNGEE. V was shortened by 0 bases and J by 1 base, with 6 bases between the two germline ends.

The J gene is TRBJ2-7, the V gene TRBV5-1; 7 bases match TRBD1. Germline CDR1 reads SGHRS; CDR2 reads YFSETQ. Losses at the gene ends were 0 bases for V and 4 bases for J; bases not matched to a gene: 7. CDR3 size: 15 residues. The CDR3 nucleotides are TGCGCCAGCAGCTTGGCCCCAACAGGGGTGTACGAGCAGTACTTC. Translating gives CASSLAPTGVYEQYF.

The gene calls are TRBV6-4 and TRBJ2-1; the match to TRBD2 covers 13 bases. Germline V gene sequence: CDR1 MRHNA, CDR2 SNTAGT. The CDR3 loop spans 16 amino acids. With 5 bases clipped from V and 3 bases from J, the junction kept 4 bases outside the gene matches. CDR3 DNA: TGTGCCAGCAGTAGACTAGCGGGGGGCGACTACAATGAGCAGTTCTTC. Translating it yields CASSRLAGGDYNEQFF.